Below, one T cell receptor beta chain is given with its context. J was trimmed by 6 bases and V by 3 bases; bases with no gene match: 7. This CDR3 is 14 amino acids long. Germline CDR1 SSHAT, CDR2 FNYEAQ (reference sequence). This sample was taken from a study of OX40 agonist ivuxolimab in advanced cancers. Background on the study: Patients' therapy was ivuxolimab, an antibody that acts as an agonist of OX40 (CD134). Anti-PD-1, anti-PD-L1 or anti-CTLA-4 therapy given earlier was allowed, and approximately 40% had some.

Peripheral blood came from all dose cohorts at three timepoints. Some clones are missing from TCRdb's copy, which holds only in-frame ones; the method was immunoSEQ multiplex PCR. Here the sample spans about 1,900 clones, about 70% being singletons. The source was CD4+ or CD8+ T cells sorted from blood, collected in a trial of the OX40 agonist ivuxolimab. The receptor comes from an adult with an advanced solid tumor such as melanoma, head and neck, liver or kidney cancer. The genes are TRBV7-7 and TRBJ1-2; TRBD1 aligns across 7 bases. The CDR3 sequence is CASSLGDSRDGYTF. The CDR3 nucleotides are TGTGCCAGCAGCTTGGGGGACAGCAGAGATGGCTACACCTTC.